This T cell receptor beta chain was captured in a study of shared clonotypes between healthy human individuals. Study in general: Each donor's CD8 memory used one plate, CD8 naive two, each CD4 subset three.

Findings of the study overall: Sampling covered blood only; tissue repertoires likely differ. Among donors, the sharing of clonotypes was expected to be influenced by sequencing depth.

This clone was detected only once. The antigen is not known. Here immunoSEQ multiplex PCR was the method, and the copy in TCRdb shows in-frame clones only, minus some. The sample has hundreds of thousands of clones, 95% to 96% seen once. The ends were cut back, 9 bases at V and 4 bases at J, with 16 bases in the middle. Germline-derived CDR1 and CDR2 are SGHKS and YYEKEE (reference sequence). The CDR3 length is 13 residues. Positively selected for CCR7, the CD45RO-negative cells used as naive CD8 cells excluded terminally differentiated effector memory CD45RA+ cells. Adult Caucasians living in Nashville, Tennessee made up all of the donors.

Sequencing was done on a sample of naive CD8+ T cells sorted from blood. The source of this sequence is a woman aged 25 to 39 in good health. V gene TRBV5-5 combines with J gene TRBJ1-1, with D perhaps matching TRBD1 (6 bases). In nucleotides, the CDR3 is TGTGCCACGCAATCCGGGGGCCGCACTGAAGCTTTCTTT. The encoded protein is CATQSGGRTEAFF.